The rows below give T cell receptor beta chains drawn from one sample of a study of T cell responses to AZD1222 COVID-19 vaccine. The data were produced by immunoSEQ multiplex PCR, yet TCRdb's version contains in-frame clones alone and is incomplete. The sample lists tens of thousands of clones, approximately 91% occurring once. The sequencing here drew on peripheral blood, taken on day 0 of AZD1222 vaccination. These receptors originate from an adult in good health. Both conserved end residues are part of each CDR3. A D gene is named only where the DNA matches it firmly. Clone sizes are given selectively: once, few, many, or a class where the clone is expanded.

-	once	TRBV18	TRBJ2-1	CASSPQGVDEQFF	TGTGCCAGCTCACCACAGGGGGTGGATGAGCAGTTCTTC
-	-	TRBV24-1	TRBJ2-7	CATSDPTRSYEQYF	TGTGCCACCAGTGACCCGACACGCTCCTACGAGCAGTACTTC
-	-	TRBV11-1	TRBJ1-1	CASSLERGTEAFF	TGTGCCAGCAGCTTAGAGCGAGGGACTGAAGCTTTCTTT
TRBD1	-	TRBV7-2	TRBJ2-5	CASSLSRGHRETQYF	TGTGCCAGCAGCTTATCCAGGGGGCATCGAGAGACCCAGTACTTC
-	-	TRBV5-1	TRBJ2-7	CASSFDPGLSYEQYF	TGCGCCAGCAGCTTCGATCCAGGCCTCTCCTACGAGCAGTACTTC
-	-	TRBV10-2	TRBJ1-5	CASSSGWNNQPQHF	TGCGCCAGCAGCTCAGGGTGGAACAATCAGCCCCAGCATTTT
-	-	TRBV11-1	TRBJ2-4	CASSLSTGLAKNIQYF	TGTGCCAGCAGCTTAAGCACAGGCTTAGCCAAAAACATTCAGTACTTC
-	-	TRBV6-4	TRBJ1-1	CASSDGDNTEAFF	TGTGCCAGCAGTGACGGGGACAACACTGAAGCTTTCTTT
TRBD2	-	TRBV28	TRBJ2-7	CASSNLPGTSGRGPSYEQYF	TGTGCCAGCAGTAACCTCCCCGGGACTAGCGGGAGGGGGCCCTCCTACGAGCAGTACTTC
TRBD1	-	TRBV5-8	TRBJ1-4	CASSLMTGTNEKLFF	TGTGCCAGCAGCTTGATGACAGGGACTAATGAAAAACTGTTTTTT
TRBD2	-	TRBV5-1	TRBJ2-3	CASSSRLAGVDTQYF	TGCGCCAGCAGCTCCAGACTAGCGGGAGTGGATACGCAGTATTTT
-	-	TRBV11-2	TRBJ2-3	CASRSPGTVTDTQYF	TGTGCCAGCAGAAGCCCCGGGACGGTTACAGATACGCAGTATTTT
TRBD2	-	TRBV3-1/TRBV3-2	TRBJ2-1	CASRGTSGGEQFF	TGTGCCAGCAGAGGGACTAGCGGGGGTGAGCAGTTCTTC
TRBD2	-	TRBV2	TRBJ2-5	CASGGLGEGRETQYF	TGTGCCAGCGGCGGCCTGGGGGAGGGCAGAGAGACCCAGTACTTC
TRBD1	-	TRBV7-6	TRBJ2-2	CASSLAQGAVTGELFF	TGTGCCAGCAGCTTAGCACAGGGGGCTGTCACCGGGGAGCTGTTTTTT
TRBD1	-	TRBV9	TRBJ1-5	CASSVEGVQGAHQPQHF	TGTGCCAGCAGCGTAGAAGGTGTCCAGGGGGCGCATCAGCCCCAGCATTTT
-	few	TRBV9	TRBJ1-1	CASSPRQDPEAFF	TGTGCCAGCAGCCCCCGACAGGACCCTGAAGCTTTCTTT
TRBD1	once	TRBV18	TRBJ2-6	CASSPRQGQVADNVLTF	TGTGCCAGCTCGCCAAGACAGGGACAGGTGGCCGACAACGTCCTGACTTTC
TRBD2	-	TRBV7-9	TRBJ2-1	CASSLAGGGMNEQFF	TGTGCCAGCAGCCTAGCCGGGGGAGGGATGAATGAGCAGTTCTTC
-	few	TRBV21-1	TRBJ1-4	CASTPNRGYNEKLFF	TGTGCCAGCACCCCCAACAGAGGATATAATGAAAAACTGTTTTTT
TRBD2	once	TRBV11-3	TRBJ2-5	CANIMGGETQYF	TGTGCCAACATAATGGGGGGGGAGACCCAGTACTTC
TRBD1	-	TRBV29-1	TRBJ2-5	CSTKDRVKETQYF	TGCAGCACTAAGGACAGGGTTAAAGAGACCCAGTACTTC
-	-	TRBV18	TRBJ2-2	CASSPGQMNTGELFF	TGTGCCAGCTCACCGGGGCAGATGAACACCGGGGAGCTGTTTTTT
-	-	TRBV11-2	TRBJ1-3	CASSHTSGDTIYF	TGTGCCAGCAGCCACACTTCTGGGGACACCATATATTTT
-	-	TRBV5-4	TRBJ2-7	CASSQDYPYEQYF	TGTGCCAGCAGCCAGGACTATCCATACGAGCAGTACTTC
TRBD1	-	TRBV19	TRBJ1-5	CASLRTGTGGNQPQHF	TGTGCCAGCTTAAGGACAGGGACGGGTGGCAATCAGCCCCAGCATTTT
-	few	TRBV19	TRBJ1-5	CASSLQGLHQPQHF	TGTGCCAGTAGTCTACAGGGACTCCATCAGCCCCAGCATTTT
-	-	TRBV10-3	TRBJ1-1	CAISEGPSEAFF	TGTGCCATCAGTGAGGGACCAAGTGAAGCTTTCTTT